This T cell receptor (beta chain) emerged from a study of T-cell reconstitution after alpha-beta-depleted transplantation in children (dated by TCRdb to about 2016). Broadly, across the study: Using TCR repertoire profiling, the study followed T-cell immune reconstitution in a quantitative way in children after TCRalphabeta/CD19-depleted allogeneic hematopoietic cell transplantation. What the study reported, not specific to this receptor: About two months after transplant, the apparently early recovery of alphabetaT-cell counts reportedly depended on just several hundred clones that had expanded rapidly and came from non-depleted graft cells. The high TCRbeta diversity at day 60 in some patients was ascribed to recipient T cells and intrathymic progenitors that had survived conditioning. Hyperexpanded clone frequencies declined over subsequent months; after one year, T-cell counts and TCRbeta diversity were mostly attributed to newly produced T cells.

The library was prepared using PCR. This sample was sequenced with an Illumina HiSeq 2500. TCR libraries were prepared with molecular barcoding, using unique molecular identifiers to normalize TCRbeta repertoire quantification. TCRdb reworked the public reads: Q25 trimming with fastp, MiXCR clone assembly, productive beta chains retained. Rows with one shared CDR3 protein collapse into an entry with the most common genes and DNA. This sample lists about 110,000 distinct CDR3 sequences; over 9% were detected once. The ten largest clones represent approximately 36% of the sample. The sample's treatment or condition label, decoded: allogeneic hematopoietic cell transplantation with graft depleted of TCRalphabeta T cells and CD19 B cells. The transplant recipients were children given TCRalphabeta/CD19-depleted allogeneic hematopoietic cell grafts. V drops 2 bases and J drops 4 bases, leaving 14 bases in between. The CDR3 contains 15 residues, cysteine and phenylalanine counted. Only the CDR3 DNA stays, 45 bases, in frame from base 1. CDR1 MNHEY and CDR2 SVGAGI were looked up in the germline V gene.

This clonotype came up a few times. This receptor's antigen is unknown. Qualities for individual bases were not recorded, and no much larger clone is one base off. This clonotype was sampled from a boy aged 2-9 years with acute lymphoblastic leukemia, due to receive a stem cell transplant. Sequenced here: PBMCs, sampled before TCRalphabeta/CD19-depleted stem cell transplant. The sequence is built from TRBV6-5 and TRBJ1-1; a weak D assignment points to TRBD1 (5 bases agree). The CDR3 protein: CASSYEARESTEAFF. The DNA sequence follows: TGTGCCAGCAGTTACGAGGCCAGGGAGAGCACTGAAGCTTTCTTT.